These T cell receptor beta chains were read from a single sample in a study of shared clonotypes between healthy human individuals. Sequencing was performed with immunoSEQ multiplex PCR; in TCRdb, only in-frame clones are kept and a portion is missing. The data hold roughly 1,100,000 clones, with approximately 72% observed a single time. Sample: memory CD4+ T cells sorted from blood. The receptor set was obtained from a man between 18 and 35 years old in good health. CDR3s include the opening cysteine and the closing phenylalanine or tryptophan. A D gene is named only where the DNA matches it firmly. Size values are once, few and many counts, or a class for expanded clones, and some rows have none.

D gene	V gene	J gene	clone size	CDR3 protein	CDR3 DNA
TRBD1	TRBV30	TRBJ2-1	NA	CAWSLTGRKSYNEQFF	TGTGCCTGGAGTCTGACAGGGCGGAAATCCTACAATGAGCAGTTCTTC
TRBD1	TRBV7-2	TRBJ1-5	NA	CASSPVTGGMSNQPQHF	TGTGCCAGCAGCCCGGTTACAGGGGGCATGAGCAATCAGCCCCAGCATTTT
TRBD2	TRBV7-3	TRBJ2-3	NA	CASSLYGTRTDTQYF	TGTGCCAGCAGCTTATACGGGACTAGGACAGATACGCAGTATTTT
NA	TRBV7-7	TRBJ2-1	NA	CASSQEPLNEQFF	TGTGCTAGCAGCCAAGAGCCCCTCAATGAGCAGTTCTTC
NA	TRBV21-1	TRBJ1-1	NA	CASKSRGEDTEAFF	TGTGCCAGCAAGTCCAGGGGGGAGGACACTGAAGCTTTCTTT
NA	TRBV27	TRBJ1-2	NA	CASSSQGTGYTF	TGTGCCAGCAGTTCACAGGGAACTGGCTACACCTTC
TRBD2	TRBV27	TRBJ2-7	once	CASSPPGLGIYEQYF	TGTGCCAGCAGTCCGCCAGGACTAGGAATCTACGAGCAGTACTTC
NA	TRBV19	TRBJ1-6	few	CASSNAQGSPFLHF	TGTGCCAGTAGTAACGCCCAGGGTTCTCCTTTCCTCCACTTT
TRBD2	TRBV7-3	TRBJ2-3	once	CASSRAGGEITDTQYF	TGTGCCAGCAGCCGAGCGGGGGGCGAAATCACAGATACGCAGTATTTT
NA	TRBV5-1	TRBJ2-1	NA	CASSSPGGKERGEQFF	TGCGCCAGCAGCTCCCCGGGCGGGAAAGAACGAGGTGAGCAGTTCTTC
NA	TRBV5-6	TRBJ2-5	NA	CASSSKSGGETQYF	TGTGCCAGCAGCTCAAAGAGCGGCGGAGAGACCCAGTACTTC
NA	TRBV6-5	TRBJ1-4	NA	CASSYSGEKLFF	TGTGCCAGCAGTTACTCGGGTGAAAAACTGTTTTTT
TRBD2	TRBV27	TRBJ2-3	many	CASSLGAGGTDTQYF	TGTGCCAGCAGTTTAGGAGCGGGGGGCACAGATACGCAGTATTTT
NA	TRBV19	TRBJ2-5	NA	CASSIGQGMGETQYF	TGTGCCAGTAGTATTGGGCAGGGTATGGGAGAGACCCAGTACTTC
TRBD1	TRBV6-1	TRBJ2-1	few	CASSLQGTPYNEQFF	TGTGCCAGCAGCTTACAGGGGACCCCTTACAATGAGCAGTTCTTC
TRBD1	TRBV7-2	TRBJ1-1	NA	CASSPGQGGTEAFF	TGTGCCAGCAGCCCCGGACAGGGGGGTACTGAAGCTTTCTTT
NA	TRBV30	TRBJ2-5	NA	CAWSVEGAQYF	TGTGCCTGGAGTGTAGAGGGGGCCCAGTACTTC
NA	TRBV6-1	TRBJ2-7	NA	CASSGGRSYEQYF	TGTGCCAGCAGTGGAGGCAGAAGCTACGAGCAGTACTTC
NA	TRBV11-2	TRBJ2-7	few	CASSLSTNPFPYEQYF	TGTGCCAGCAGCTTATCGACTAACCCGTTCCCCTACGAGCAGTACTTC
TRBD1	TRBV10-3	TRBJ1-4	NA	CAISGTGSPNEKLFF	TGTGCCATCAGCGGGACAGGGTCCCCTAATGAAAAACTGTTTTTT
NA	TRBV10-2	TRBJ2-7	once	CASSEVLGMKAYEQYF	TGCGCCAGCAGTGAGGTTTTGGGTATGAAGGCCTACGAGCAGTACTTC
TRBD1	TRBV5-1	TRBJ1-2	NA	CASSFTPGTVYGYTF	TGCGCCAGCAGCTTTACCCCCGGGACAGTCTATGGCTACACCTTC
TRBD1	TRBV6-1	TRBJ1-5	NA	CAMGQDFNQPQHF	TGTGCCATGGGACAGGATTTCAATCAGCCCCAGCATTTT
TRBD1	TRBV7-8	TRBJ1-1	NA	CASSRRGGDPEAFF	TGTGCCAGCAGCCGCAGGGGGGGGGACCCTGAAGCTTTCTTT
TRBD1	TRBV5-1	TRBJ2-3	NA	CATRRTGAATDTQYF	TGCGCCACCAGACGGACAGGGGCCGCCACAGATACGCAGTATTTT
NA	TRBV7-2	TRBJ2-3	NA	CASSLGRADTQYF	TGTGCCAGCAGCTTAGGCCGTGCGGATACGCAGTATTTT
NA	TRBV30	TRBJ1-3	NA	CAWSSPGFSGNTIYF	TGTGCCTGGAGTTCCCCGGGCTTCTCTGGAAACACCATATATTTT
TRBD2	TRBV5-1	TRBJ2-2	few	CASSYPSGNTGELFF	TGCGCCAGCAGCTACCCTAGCGGGAACACCGGGGAGCTGTTTTTT
TRBD2	TRBV10-3	TRBJ2-2	once	CATSGGPGELFF	TGTGCCACCTCGGGAGGTCCCGGGGAGCTGTTTTTT
TRBD2	TRBV7-9	TRBJ2-3	NA	CASSFRLAGGGDTQYF	TGTGCCAGCAGCTTCAGACTAGCGGGAGGAGGAGATACGCAGTATTTT
TRBD2	TRBV5-1	TRBJ2-7	NA	CASSLALAGGEQYF	TGCGCCAGCAGCTTGGCACTAGCGGGGGGCGAGCAGTACTTC
NA	TRBV19	TRBJ1-5	NA	CASRASREGNQPQHF	TGTGCCAGTAGGGCGAGCAGGGAAGGGAATCAGCCCCAGCATTTT
NA	TRBV5-1	TRBJ2-1	NA	CASISTERASYNEQFF	TGCGCCAGCATCTCCACTGAGCGGGCCTCCTACAATGAGCAGTTCTTC
NA	TRBV5-4	TRBJ2-3	few	CASSLGLDTDTQYF	TGTGCCAGCAGCTTGGGACTAGACACAGATACGCAGTATTTT
NA	TRBV28	TRBJ2-7	once	CASSPIWAYEQYF	TGTGCCAGCAGTCCTATCTGGGCCTACGAGCAGTACTTC
NA	TRBV7-9	TRBJ2-7	NA	CASSPEQGNPHEQYF	TGTGCCAGCAGCCCCGAACAGGGTAATCCCCACGAGCAGTACTTC
NA	TRBV4-2	TRBJ1-2	NA	CASTTGGAYGYTF	TGTGCCAGCACCACTGGGGGTGCTTATGGCTACACCTTC
TRBD2	TRBV27	TRBJ2-3	NA	CASSSLTSGRTTDTQYF	TGTGCCAGCAGTTCCCTGACTAGCGGGAGGACCACAGATACGCAGTATTTT
NA	TRBV5-4	TRBJ2-6	NA	CASSREWDVTGANVLTF	TGTGCCAGCAGTCGAGAGTGGGACGTTACTGGGGCCAACGTCCTGACTTTC
TRBD1	TRBV30	TRBJ1-4	NA	CAWSRSLLSGQGNEKLFF	TGTGCCTGGAGTCGTTCACTCTTGTCGGGACAGGGTAATGAAAAACTGTTTTTT
NA	TRBV6-5	TRBJ2-7	NA	CASSSNSHEQYF	TGTGCCAGCAGTTCGAATAGCCACGAGCAGTACTTC
TRBD1	TRBV6-5	TRBJ2-7	NA	CASSDPQGHEQYF	TGTGCCAGCAGTGACCCACAGGGGCACGAGCAGTACTTC
NA	TRBV2	TRBJ2-1	NA	CASSPWYEQFF	TGTGCCAGCTCTCCCTGGTATGAGCAGTTCTTC
TRBD1	TRBV29-1	TRBJ1-2	once	CSAGTGDFYGYTF	TGCAGCGCCGGTACAGGGGACTTCTATGGCTACACCTTC
TRBD2	TRBV5-4	TRBJ2-7	NA	CASSLGAGRDEQYF	TGTGCCAGCAGCTTGGGGGCGGGGAGGGACGAGCAGTACTTC
NA	TRBV6-5	TRBJ1-3	NA	CASSYSPGLNTIYF	TGTGCCAGCAGTTACTCACCCGGTTTGAACACCATATATTTT
NA	TRBV12-5	TRBJ1-6	NA	CASGLVGVGSPLHF	TGTGCTAGTGGTTTGGTAGGGGTTGGTTCACCCCTCCACTTT
NA	TRBV2	TRBJ1-4	NA	CASTFGNLGEKLFF	TGTGCCAGCACTTTCGGGAACCTTGGGGAAAAACTGTTTTTT
TRBD1	TRBV6-6	TRBJ1-2	NA	CASSRTGGIYGYTF	TGTGCCAGCAGCAGGACAGGGGGCATCTATGGCTACACCTTC
NA	TRBV30	TRBJ1-1	NA	CAWIVHTEAFF	TGTGCCTGGATTGTTCACACTGAAGCTTTCTTT
NA	TRBV19	TRBJ2-3	NA	CASSPSSELSHTQYF	TGTGCCAGTAGTCCGAGCTCCGAACTGTCACATACGCAGTATTTT
NA	TRBV7-6	TRBJ2-5	many	CASSLVGGEETQYF	TGTGCCAGCAGCTTAGTGGGGGGCGAAGAGACCCAGTACTTC
TRBD2	TRBV28	TRBJ2-1	NA	CASSFADRGVNNEQFF	TGTGCCAGCAGCTTTGCTGACCGGGGGGTTAACAATGAGCAGTTCTTC
TRBD2	TRBV6-1	TRBJ2-1	NA	CASSELAGYNEQFF	TGTGCCAGCAGTGAACTAGCGGGTTACAATGAGCAGTTCTTC